The clone carrying this TCR beta chain has more than one count but fewer than ten. Its antigen is still unknown. Per germline, CDR1 KGHDR and CDR2 SFDVKD. V was trimmed by 4 bases and J by 7 bases, leaving 15 bases between them. The CDR3 totals 14 residues. Cultured CD4+ T-cell DNA underwent Oncomine TCR Beta short-read sequencing. Via MiXCR, TCRdb re-called the PCR reads, giving one row per CDR3 protein. The sample has 15,000 to 20,000 distinct CDR3 sequences; 45% are singletons. This sample stems from a study of vaccination and CD4 T cells after COVID-19. Treatment specified: approximately nine-day PBMC culture with coronavirus spike peptide pools or control peptides (ViraFEST assay). Culture conditions combined around 2 million PBMCs per well with approximately 9.2 IU/ml IL-2 and around 10 ug/ml peptide pools.

The sequenced sample was CD4+ T cells from blood, cultured in vitro, obtained before SARS-CoV-2 vaccination. The chain recombines TRBV24-1 with TRBJ2-5; D is tentatively TRBD1 or TRBD2 (7 bases each). The clonotype comes from a human donor who received a COVID-19 vaccine. The DNA of the CDR3 is TGTGCCACCAGTGAGACGACAGGGAGGGTGACCCAGTACTTC. It encodes CATSETTGRVTQYF.